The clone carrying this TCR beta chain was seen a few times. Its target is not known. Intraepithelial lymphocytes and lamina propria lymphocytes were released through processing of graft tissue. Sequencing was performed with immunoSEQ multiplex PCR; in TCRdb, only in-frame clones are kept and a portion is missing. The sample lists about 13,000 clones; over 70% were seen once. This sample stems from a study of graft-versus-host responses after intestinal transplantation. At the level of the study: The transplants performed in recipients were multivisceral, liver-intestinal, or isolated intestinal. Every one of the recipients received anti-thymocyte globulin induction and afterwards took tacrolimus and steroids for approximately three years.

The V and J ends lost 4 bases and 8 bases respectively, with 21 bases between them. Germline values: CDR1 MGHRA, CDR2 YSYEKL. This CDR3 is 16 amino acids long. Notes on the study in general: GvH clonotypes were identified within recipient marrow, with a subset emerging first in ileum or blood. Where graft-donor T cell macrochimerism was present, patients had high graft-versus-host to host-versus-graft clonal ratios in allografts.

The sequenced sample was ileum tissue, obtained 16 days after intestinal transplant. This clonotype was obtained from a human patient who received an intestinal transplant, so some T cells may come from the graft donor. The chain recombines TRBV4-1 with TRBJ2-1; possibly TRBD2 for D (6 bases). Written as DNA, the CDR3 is TGCGCCAGCAGCCCCTTACCCCCGACTAGTGTCGATGAGCAGTTCTTC. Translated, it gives CASSPLPPTSVDEQFF.